The clone carrying this TCR beta chain was seen only a few times. CDR3 and TCR beta VDJ profiling relied on genomic DNA as the template. TCRdb itself ran the reads through MiXCR, one entry per CDR3 protein. The table records 150,000 to 200,000 distinct CDR3 sequences, 64% of them present only once. This specimen belongs to a study of CD8+CD57+ T cells in acquired aplastic anemia. CDR3 length equals 13 residues. V lost 7 bases and J lost 0, with 9 bases in between. Germline V CDR1 and CDR2: MNHEY, SMNVEV (reference sequence). V and J are TRBV27 and TRBJ1-2; unclear D gene. This TCR was sampled from a human donor with severe aplastic anemia or a healthy control (not recorded which). Sequencing used sorted CD4+, CD8+, or CD8+CD57+ T cells (not recorded which) from PBMCs. CDR3 DNA sequence: TGTGCCAGCACCCGAGACCCTAACTATGGCTACACCTTC. Translating gives CASTRDPNYGYTF.